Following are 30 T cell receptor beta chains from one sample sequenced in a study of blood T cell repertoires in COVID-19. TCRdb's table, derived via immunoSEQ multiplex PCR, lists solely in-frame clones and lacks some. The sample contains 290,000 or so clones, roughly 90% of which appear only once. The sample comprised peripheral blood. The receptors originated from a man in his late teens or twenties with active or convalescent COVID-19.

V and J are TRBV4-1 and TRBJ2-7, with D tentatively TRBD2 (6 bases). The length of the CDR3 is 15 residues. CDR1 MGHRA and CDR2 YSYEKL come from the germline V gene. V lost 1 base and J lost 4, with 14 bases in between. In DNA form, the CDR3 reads TGCGCCAGCAGCCAAGTATCCAGCGGGTATTACGAGCAGTACTTC. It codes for CASSQVSSGYYEQYF.

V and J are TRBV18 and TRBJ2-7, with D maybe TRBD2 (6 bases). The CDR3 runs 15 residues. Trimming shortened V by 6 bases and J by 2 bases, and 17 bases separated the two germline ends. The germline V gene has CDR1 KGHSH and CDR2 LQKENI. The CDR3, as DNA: TGTGCCAGCTCTCTGACTAGATACAGCCCCTACGAGCAGTACTTC. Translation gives CASSLTRYSPYEQYF.

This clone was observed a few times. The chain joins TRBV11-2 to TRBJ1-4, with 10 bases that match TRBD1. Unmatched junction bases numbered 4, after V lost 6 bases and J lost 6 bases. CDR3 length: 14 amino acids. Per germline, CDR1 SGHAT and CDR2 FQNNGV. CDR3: CASRRDRGDEKLFF. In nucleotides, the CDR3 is TGTGCCAGCAGGCGGGACAGGGGTGATGAAAAACTGTTTTTT.

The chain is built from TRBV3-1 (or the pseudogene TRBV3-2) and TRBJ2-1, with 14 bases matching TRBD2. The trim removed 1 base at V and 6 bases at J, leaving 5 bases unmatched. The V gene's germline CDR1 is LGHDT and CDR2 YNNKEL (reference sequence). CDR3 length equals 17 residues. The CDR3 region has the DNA TGTGCCAGCAGCCAAGGACTAGGGACTAGCGGGAGCAATGAGCAGTTCTTC. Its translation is CASSQGLGTSGSNEQFF.

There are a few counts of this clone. The CDR3 region has the DNA TGCGCCAGCAGCCTACAAGATAATTCACCCCTCCACTTT. It encodes CASSLQDNSPLHF. This chain links TRBV4-3 with TRBJ1-6; D is unclear. Germline V CDR1 and CDR2: LGHNA, YSLEER. Trimming stripped 4 bases from V and 5 bases from J, with 6 bases between. This CDR3 spans 13 amino acids.

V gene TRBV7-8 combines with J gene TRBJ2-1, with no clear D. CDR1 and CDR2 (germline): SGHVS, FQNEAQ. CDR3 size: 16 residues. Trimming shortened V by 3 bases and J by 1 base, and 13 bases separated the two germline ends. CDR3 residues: CASSFSSLGSYNEQFF. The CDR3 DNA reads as TGTGCCAGCAGCTTCTCTTCCCTCGGGTCCTACAATGAGCAGTTCTTC.

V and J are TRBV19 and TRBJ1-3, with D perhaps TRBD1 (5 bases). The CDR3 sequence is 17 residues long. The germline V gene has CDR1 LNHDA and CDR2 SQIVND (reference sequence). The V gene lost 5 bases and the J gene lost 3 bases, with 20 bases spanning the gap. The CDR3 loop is CASSLRRGLPLGNTIYF. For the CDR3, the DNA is TGTGCCAGTAGTTTGCGGCGGGGGTTGCCCCTTGGAAACACCATATATTTT.

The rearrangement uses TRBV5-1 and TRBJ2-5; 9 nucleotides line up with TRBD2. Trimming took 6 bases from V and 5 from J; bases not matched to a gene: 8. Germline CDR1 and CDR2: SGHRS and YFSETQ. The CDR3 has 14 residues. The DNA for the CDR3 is TGCGCCAGCAATAGCGGGAGTCGGGAGGAGACCCAGTACTTC. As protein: CASNSGSREETQYF.

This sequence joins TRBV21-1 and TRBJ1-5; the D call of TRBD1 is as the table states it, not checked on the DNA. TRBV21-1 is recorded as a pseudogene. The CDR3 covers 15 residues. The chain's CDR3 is CASSEGTVMNQPQHF. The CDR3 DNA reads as TGTGCCAGCAGCGAAGGGACAGTTATGAATCAGCCCCAGCATTTT.

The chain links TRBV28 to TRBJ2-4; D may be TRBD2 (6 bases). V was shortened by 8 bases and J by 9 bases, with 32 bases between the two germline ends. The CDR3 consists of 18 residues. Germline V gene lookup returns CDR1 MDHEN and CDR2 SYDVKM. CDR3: CASQGLSGLMIAMGIQYF. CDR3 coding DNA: TGTGCCAGCCAAGGGCTTTCGGGACTTATGATAGCCATGGGCATTCAGTACTTC.

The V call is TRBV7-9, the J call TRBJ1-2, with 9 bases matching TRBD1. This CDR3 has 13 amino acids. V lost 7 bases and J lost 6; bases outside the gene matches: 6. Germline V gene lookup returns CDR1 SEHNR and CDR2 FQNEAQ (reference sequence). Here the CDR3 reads CASTEQGADGYTF. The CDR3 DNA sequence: TGTGCCAGCACCGAACAGGGGGCGGATGGCTACACCTTC.

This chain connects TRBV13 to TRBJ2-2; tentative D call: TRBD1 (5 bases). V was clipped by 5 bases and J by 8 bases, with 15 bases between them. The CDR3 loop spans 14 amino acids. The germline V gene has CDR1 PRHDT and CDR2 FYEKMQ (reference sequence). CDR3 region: CASSPRRAGGELFF. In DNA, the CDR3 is TGTGCCAGCAGCCCACGCAGGGCTGGGGGGGAGCTGTTTTTT.

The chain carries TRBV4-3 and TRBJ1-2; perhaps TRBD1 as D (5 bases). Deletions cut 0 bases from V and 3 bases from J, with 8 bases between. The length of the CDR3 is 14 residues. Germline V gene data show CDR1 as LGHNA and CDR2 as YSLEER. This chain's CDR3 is CASSQDRGDYGYTF. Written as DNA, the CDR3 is TGCGCCAGCAGCCAAGATAGGGGTGACTATGGCTACACCTTC.

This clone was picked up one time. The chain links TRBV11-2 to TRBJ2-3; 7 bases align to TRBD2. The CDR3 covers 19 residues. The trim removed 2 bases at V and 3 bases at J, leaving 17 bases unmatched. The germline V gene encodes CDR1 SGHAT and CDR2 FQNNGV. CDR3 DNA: TGTGCCAGCAGCTTAATTTCGGGACGCGGGAGTGGTCGGACAGATACGCAGTATTTT. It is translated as CASSLISGRGSGRTDTQYF.

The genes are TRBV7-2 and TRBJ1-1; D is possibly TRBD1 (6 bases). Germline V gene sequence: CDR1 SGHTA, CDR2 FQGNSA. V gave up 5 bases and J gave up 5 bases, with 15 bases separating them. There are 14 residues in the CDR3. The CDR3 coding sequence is TGTGCCAGCAGCCTGGGGGCAGGGGTAACTGAAGCTTTCTTT. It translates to CASSLGAGVTEAFF.

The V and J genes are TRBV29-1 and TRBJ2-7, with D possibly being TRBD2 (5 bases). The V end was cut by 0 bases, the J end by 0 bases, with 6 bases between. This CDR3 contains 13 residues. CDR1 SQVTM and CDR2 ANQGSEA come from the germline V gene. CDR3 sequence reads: CSVEDEGSYEQYF. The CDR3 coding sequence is TGCAGCGTTGAAGATGAGGGCTCCTACGAGCAGTACTTC.

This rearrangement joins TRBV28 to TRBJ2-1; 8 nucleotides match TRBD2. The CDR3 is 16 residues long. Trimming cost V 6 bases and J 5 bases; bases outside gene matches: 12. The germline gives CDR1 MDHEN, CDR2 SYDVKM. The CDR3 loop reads CASSPPGSGRNNEQFF. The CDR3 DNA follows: TGTGCCAGCAGCCCCCCGGGGAGCGGGAGAAACAATGAGCAGTTCTTC.

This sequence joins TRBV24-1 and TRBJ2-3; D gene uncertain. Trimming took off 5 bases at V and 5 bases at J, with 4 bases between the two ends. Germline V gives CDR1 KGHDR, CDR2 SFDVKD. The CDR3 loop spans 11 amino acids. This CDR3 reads CATSGLDTQYF. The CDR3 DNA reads TGTGCCACCAGTGGACTAGATACGCAGTATTTT.

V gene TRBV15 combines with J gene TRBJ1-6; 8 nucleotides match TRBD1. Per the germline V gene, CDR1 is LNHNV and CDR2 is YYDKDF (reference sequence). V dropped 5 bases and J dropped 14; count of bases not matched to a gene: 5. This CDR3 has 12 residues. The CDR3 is CATSAQGGALHF. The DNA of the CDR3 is TGTGCCACCAGCGCACAGGGGGGAGCCCTCCACTTT.

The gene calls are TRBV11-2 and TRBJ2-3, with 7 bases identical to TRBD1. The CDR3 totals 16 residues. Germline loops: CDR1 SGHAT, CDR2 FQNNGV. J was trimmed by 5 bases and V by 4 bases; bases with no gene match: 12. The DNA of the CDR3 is TGTGCCAGCAGCTCATATGTGGGACAGATCGTAGATACGCAGTATTTT. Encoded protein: CASSSYVGQIVDTQYF.

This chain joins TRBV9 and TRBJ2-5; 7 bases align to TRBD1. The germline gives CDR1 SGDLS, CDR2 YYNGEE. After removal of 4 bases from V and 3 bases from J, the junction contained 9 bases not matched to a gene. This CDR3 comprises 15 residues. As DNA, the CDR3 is TGTGCCAGCAGCTCCGGGACAGCGAAGAAAGAGACCCAGTACTTC. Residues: CASSSGTAKKETQYF.

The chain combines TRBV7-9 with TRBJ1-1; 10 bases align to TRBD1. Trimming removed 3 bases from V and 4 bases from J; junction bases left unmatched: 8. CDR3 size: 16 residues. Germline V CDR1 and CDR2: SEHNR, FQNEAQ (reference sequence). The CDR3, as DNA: TGTGCCAGCAGCTTCCCGGACAGGGGGGTTTTCACTGAAGCTTTCTTT. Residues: CASSFPDRGVFTEAFF.

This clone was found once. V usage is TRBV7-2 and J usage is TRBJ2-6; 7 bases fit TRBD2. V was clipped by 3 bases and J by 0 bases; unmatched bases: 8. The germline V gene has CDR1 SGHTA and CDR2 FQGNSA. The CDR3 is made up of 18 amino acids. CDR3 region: CASSFWGGSSSGANVLTF. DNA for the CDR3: TGTGCCAGCAGCTTCTGGGGGGGATCAAGCTCTGGGGCCAACGTCCTGACTTTC.

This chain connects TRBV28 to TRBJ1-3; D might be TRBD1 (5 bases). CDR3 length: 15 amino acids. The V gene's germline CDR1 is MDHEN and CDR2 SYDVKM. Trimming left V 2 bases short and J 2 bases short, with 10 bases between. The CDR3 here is CASSLQGRAGNTIYF. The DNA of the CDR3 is TGTGCCAGCAGTTTACAGGGTAGGGCTGGAAACACCATATATTTT.

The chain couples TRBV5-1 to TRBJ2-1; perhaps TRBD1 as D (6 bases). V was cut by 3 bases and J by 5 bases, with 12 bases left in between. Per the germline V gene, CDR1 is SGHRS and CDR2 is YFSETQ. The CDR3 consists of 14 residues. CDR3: CASSSLQGDNEQFF. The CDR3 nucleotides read TGCGCCAGCAGCTCCCTACAGGGAGACAATGAGCAGTTCTTC.

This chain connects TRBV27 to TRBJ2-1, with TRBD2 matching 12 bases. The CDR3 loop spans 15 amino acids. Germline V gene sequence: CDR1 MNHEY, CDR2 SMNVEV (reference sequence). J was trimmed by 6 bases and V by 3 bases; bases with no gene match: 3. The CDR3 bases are TGTGCCAGCAGTTTTCAACTAGCGGGGGGCAATGAGCAGTTCTTC. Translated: CASSFQLAGGNEQFF.

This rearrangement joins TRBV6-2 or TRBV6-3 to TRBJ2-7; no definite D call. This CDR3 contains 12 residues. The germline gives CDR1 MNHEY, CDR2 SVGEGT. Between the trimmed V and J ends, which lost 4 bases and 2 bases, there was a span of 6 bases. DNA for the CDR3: TGTGCCAGCAGTTTTTCCGCCTACGAGCAGTACTTC. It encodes CASSFSAYEQYF.

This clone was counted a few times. The CDR3, as DNA: TGTGCCAGCAGCCCTCTTATCTCTGGAAACACCATATATTTT. Translation gives CASSPLISGNTIYF. The chain recombines TRBV3-1 (or the pseudogene TRBV3-2) with TRBJ1-3; no firm D call. There are 14 residues in the CDR3. V dropped 4 bases and J dropped 0 bases, with 7 bases sitting between them. The germline V gene has CDR1 LGHDT and CDR2 YNNKEL (reference sequence).

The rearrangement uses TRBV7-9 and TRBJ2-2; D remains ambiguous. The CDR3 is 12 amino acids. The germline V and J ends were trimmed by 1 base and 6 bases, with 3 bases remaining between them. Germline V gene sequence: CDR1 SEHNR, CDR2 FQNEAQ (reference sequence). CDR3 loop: CASSLVSGELFF. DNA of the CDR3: TGTGCCAGCAGCTTAGTATCCGGGGAGCTGTTTTTT.

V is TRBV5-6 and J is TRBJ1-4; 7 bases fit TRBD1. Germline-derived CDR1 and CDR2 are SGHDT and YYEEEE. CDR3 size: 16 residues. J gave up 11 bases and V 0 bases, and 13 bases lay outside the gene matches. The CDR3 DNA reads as TGTGCCAGCAGCTTGGCCGAGACAGGGTTCTTCGTGAAACTGTTTTTT. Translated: CASSLAETGFFVKLFF. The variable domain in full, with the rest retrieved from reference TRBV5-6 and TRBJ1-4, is DAGVTQSPTHLIKTRGQQVTLRCSPKSGHDTVSWYQQALGQGPQFIFQYYEEEERQRGNFPDRFSGHQFPNYSSELNVNALLLGDSALYLCASSLAETGFFVKLFFGSGTQLSVL.